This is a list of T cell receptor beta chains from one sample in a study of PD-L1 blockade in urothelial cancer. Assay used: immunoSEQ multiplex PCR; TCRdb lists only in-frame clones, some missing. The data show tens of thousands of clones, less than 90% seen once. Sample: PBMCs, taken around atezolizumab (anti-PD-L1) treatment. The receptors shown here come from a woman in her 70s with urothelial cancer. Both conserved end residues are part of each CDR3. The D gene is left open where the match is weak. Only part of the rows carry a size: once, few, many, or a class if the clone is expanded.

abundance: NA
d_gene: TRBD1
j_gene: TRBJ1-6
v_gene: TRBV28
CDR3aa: CASIPGQVDSPLHF
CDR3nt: TGTGCCAGCATTCCGGGACAGGTAGATTCACCCCTCCACTTT

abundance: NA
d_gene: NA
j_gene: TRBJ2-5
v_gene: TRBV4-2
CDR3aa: CASSQDWGVRETQYF
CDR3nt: TGTGCCAGCAGCCAAGATTGGGGGGTTCGCGAGACCCAGTACTTC

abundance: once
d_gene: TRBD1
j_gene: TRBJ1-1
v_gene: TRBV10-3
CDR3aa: CAIRTGTAEVEAFF
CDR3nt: TGTGCCATCAGAACCGGGACAGCAGAGGTTGAAGCTTTCTTT

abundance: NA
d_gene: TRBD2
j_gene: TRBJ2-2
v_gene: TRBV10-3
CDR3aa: CAITGLAGDNTGELFF
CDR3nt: TGTGCCATCACCGGACTAGCGGGGGACAACACCGGGGAGCTGTTTTTT

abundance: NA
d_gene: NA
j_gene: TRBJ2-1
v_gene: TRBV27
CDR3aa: CASSLDGQPYNEQFF
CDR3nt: TGTGCCAGCAGTTTAGACGGACAGCCTTACAATGAGCAGTTCTTC

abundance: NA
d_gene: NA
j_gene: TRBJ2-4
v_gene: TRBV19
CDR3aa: CASSTGKNIQYF
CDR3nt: TGTGCCAGTAGTACAGGGAAAAACATTCAGTACTTC

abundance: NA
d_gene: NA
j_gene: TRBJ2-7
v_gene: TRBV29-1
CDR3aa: CSGRDSNYEQYF
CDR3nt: TGCAGCGGGCGGGACAGCAACTACGAGCAGTACTTC

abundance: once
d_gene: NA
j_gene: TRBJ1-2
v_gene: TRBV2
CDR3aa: CASIQSTGYGYTF
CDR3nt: TGTGCCAGCATACAGTCAACAGGCTATGGCTACACCTTC

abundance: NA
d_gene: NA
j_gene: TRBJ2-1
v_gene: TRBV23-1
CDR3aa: CASRLSPRHYNEQFF
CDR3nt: TGCGCCAGCCGTCTTTCACCCAGACATTACAATGAGCAGTTCTTC

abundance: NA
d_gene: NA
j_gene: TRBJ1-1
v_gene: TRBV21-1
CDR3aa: CASRPGGTEAFF
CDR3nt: TGTGCCAGCCGTCCGGGGGGAACTGAAGCTTTCTTT

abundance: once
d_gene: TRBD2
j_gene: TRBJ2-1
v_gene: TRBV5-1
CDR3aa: CASSSKREPEQFF
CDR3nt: TGCGCCAGCAGCTCCAAGCGGGAGCCTGAGCAGTTCTTC

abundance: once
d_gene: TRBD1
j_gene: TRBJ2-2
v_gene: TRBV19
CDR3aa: CASSNRQGANTGELFF
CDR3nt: TGTGCCAGTAGTAATCGACAGGGCGCGAACACCGGGGAGCTGTTTTTT

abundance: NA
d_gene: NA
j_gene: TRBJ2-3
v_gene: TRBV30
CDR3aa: CAWSYRALTDTQYF
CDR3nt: TGTGCCTGGAGTTACAGGGCTCTCACAGATACGCAGTATTTT

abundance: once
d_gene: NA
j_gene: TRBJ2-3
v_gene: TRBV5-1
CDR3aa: CASQTGLSTDTQYF
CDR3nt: TGCGCCAGCCAGACAGGATTGAGCACAGATACGCAGTATTTT

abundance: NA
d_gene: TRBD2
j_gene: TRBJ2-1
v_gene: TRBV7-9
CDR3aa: CASSPRRGGGSNEQFF
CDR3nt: TGTGCCAGCAGCCCCAGGAGGGGCGGGGGGAGCAATGAGCAGTTCTTC

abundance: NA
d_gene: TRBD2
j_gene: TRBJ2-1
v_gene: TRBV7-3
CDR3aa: CASEREGRNNEQFF
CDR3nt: TGTGCCAGCGAGCGGGAGGGCCGTAACAATGAGCAGTTCTTC

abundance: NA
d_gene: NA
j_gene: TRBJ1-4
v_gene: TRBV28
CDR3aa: CASSFGIRRQGYEKLFF
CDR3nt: TGTGCCAGCAGTTTTGGCATTAGGAGGCAGGGGTATGAAAAACTGTTTTTT

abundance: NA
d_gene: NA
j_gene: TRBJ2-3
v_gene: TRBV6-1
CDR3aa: CASSLISTDTQYF
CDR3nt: TGTGCCAGCAGTCTAATTAGCACAGATACGCAGTATTTT

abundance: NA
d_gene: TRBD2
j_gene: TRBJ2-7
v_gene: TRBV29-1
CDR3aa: CSVEARSERGGRYEQYF
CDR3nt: TGCAGCGTTGAAGCTCGTTCGGAACGGGGGGGGAGGTACGAGCAGTACTTC

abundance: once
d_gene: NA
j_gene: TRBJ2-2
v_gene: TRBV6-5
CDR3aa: CASKTAQGNTGELFF
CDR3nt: TGTGCCAGCAAGACAGCCCAGGGAAACACCGGGGAGCTGTTTTTT

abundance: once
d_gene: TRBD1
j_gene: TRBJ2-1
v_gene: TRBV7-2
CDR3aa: CASSLWVGQGNEQFF
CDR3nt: TGTGCCAGCAGCTTATGGGTAGGACAGGGTAATGAGCAGTTCTTC

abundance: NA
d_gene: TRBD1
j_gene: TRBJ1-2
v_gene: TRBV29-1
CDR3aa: CSVGRRTGGGYGYTF
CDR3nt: TGCAGCGTTGGAAGGAGGACAGGAGGAGGCTATGGCTACACCTTC

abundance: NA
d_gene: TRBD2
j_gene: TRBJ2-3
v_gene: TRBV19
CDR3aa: CASSSRGLAVPDTQYF
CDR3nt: TGTGCCAGTAGTAGCCGCGGACTAGCGGTCCCAGATACGCAGTATTTT

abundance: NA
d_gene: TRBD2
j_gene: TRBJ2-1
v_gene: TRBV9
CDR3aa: CASSVDGDYYNEQFF
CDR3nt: TGTGCCAGCAGCGTAGACGGGGACTACTACAATGAGCAGTTCTTC

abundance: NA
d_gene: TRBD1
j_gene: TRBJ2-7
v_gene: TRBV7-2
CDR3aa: CASSLTGTGGYEQYF
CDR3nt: TGTGCCAGCAGCCTCACCGGGACAGGGGGATACGAGCAGTACTTC

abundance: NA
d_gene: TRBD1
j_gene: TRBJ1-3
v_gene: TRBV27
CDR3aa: CASSPHQGQGTRAIYF
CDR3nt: TGTGCCAGCAGCCCCCACCAAGGACAGGGGACCAGGGCCATATATTTT

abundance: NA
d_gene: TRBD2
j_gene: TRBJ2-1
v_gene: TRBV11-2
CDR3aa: CASSRAGAGYNEQFF
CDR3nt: TGTGCCAGCAGCCGAGCGGGAGCGGGCTACAATGAGCAGTTCTTC

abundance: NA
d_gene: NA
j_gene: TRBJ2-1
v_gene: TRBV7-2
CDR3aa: CASSSIFNEQFF
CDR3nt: TGTGCCAGCAGCTCAATTTTCAATGAGCAGTTCTTC

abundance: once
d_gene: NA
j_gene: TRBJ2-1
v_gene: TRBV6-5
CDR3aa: CASSYSLGAYNEQFF
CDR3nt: TGTGCCAGCAGTTATTCGTTAGGGGCCTACAATGAGCAGTTCTTC

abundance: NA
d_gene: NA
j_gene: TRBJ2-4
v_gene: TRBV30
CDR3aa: CAWSVESHIQYF
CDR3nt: TGTGCCTGGAGTGTGGAGTCTCACATTCAGTACTTC

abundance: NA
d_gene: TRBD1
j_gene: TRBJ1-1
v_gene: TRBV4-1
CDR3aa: CASSQSRTGARTEAFF
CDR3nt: TGCGCCAGCAGCCAATCAAGGACAGGGGCTAGGACTGAAGCTTTCTTT

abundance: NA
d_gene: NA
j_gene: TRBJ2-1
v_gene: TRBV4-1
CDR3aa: CASSPQSHSGQIYNEQFF
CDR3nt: TGCGCCAGCAGCCCCCAATCTCACAGTGGACAGATATACAATGAGCAGTTCTTC

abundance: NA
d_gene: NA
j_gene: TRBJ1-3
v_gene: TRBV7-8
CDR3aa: CASSTHQNSGNTIYF
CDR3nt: TGTGCCAGCAGCACACACCAAAACTCTGGAAACACCATATATTTT

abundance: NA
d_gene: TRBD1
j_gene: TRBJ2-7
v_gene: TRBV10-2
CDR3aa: CASRRGRFTDEQYF
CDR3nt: TGCGCCAGCAGGAGGGGGCGATTTACTGACGAGCAGTACTTC

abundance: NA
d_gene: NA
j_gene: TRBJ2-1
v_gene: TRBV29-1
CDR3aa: CSVEKGGGNEQFF
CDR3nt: TGCAGCGTTGAAAAAGGAGGCGGCAATGAGCAGTTCTTC

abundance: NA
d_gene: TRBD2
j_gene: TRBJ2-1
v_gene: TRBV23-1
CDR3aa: CASRIPAGLAGERYNEQFF
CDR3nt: TGCGCCAGCCGCATTCCAGCCGGACTAGCGGGAGAACGCTACAATGAGCAGTTCTTC

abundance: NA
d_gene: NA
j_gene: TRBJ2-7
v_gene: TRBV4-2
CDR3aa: CASSQDSTLTYEQYF
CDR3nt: TGTGCCAGCAGCCAAGATAGTACACTAACCTACGAGCAGTACTTC

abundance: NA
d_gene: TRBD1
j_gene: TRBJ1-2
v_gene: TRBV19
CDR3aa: CATETRQGAYGYTF
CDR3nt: TGTGCCACCGAAACACGACAGGGGGCCTATGGCTACACCTTC

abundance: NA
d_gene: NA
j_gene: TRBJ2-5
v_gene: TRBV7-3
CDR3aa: CASSFGGGETQYF
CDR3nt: TGTGCCAGCAGCTTTGGGGGCGGAGAGACCCAGTACTTC

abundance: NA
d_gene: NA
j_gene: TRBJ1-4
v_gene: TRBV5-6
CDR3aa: CASSLSGGEKLFF
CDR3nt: TGTGCCAGCAGCTTAAGCGGAGGCGAAAAACTGTTTTTT

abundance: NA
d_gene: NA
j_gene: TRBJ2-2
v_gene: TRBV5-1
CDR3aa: CASSPKNTGELFF
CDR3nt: TGCGCCAGCAGCCCTAAAAACACCGGGGAGCTGTTTTTT

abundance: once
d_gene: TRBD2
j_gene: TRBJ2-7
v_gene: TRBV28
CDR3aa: CASRGWTSSEYEQYF
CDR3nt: TGTGCCAGCAGGGGCTGGACTAGCTCCGAATACGAGCAGTACTTC

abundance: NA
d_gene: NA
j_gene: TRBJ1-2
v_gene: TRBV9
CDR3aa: CASSALTGSDGYTF
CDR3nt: TGTGCCAGCAGCGCCCTCACAGGGTCTGATGGCTACACCTTC

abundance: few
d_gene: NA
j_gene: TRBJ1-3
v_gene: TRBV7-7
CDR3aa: CASSSGQGSGNTIYF
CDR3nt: TGTGCCAGCAGCTCAGGGCAGGGATCTGGAAACACCATATATTTT

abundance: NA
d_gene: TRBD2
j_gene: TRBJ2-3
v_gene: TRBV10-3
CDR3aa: CAISPGTSGVTDTQYF
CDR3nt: TGTGCCATCAGCCCCGGGACTAGCGGGGTAACAGATACGCAGTATTTT

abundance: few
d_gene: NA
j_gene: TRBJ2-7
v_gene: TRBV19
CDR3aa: CASSPGFGTREQYF
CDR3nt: TGTGCCAGTAGCCCGGGATTCGGGACTCGGGAGCAGTACTTC

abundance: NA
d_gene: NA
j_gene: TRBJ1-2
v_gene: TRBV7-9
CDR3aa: CASSLVVDYGYTF
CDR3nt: TGTGCCAGCAGCTTAGTAGTCGACTATGGCTACACCTTC

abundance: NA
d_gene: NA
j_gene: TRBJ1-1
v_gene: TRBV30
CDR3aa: CAWTDSYTEAFF
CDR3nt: TGTGCCTGGACGGACAGCTACACTGAAGCTTTCTTT

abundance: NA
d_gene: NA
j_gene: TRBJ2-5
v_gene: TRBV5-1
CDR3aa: CASTPGLSQEAQYF
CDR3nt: TGCGCCAGCACCCCTGGACTGTCGCAAGAGGCCCAGTACTTC

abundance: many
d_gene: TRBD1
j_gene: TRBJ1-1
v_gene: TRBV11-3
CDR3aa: CASSVGTGANTEAFF
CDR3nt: TGTGCCAGCAGCGTAGGGACAGGGGCGAACACTGAAGCTTTCTTT

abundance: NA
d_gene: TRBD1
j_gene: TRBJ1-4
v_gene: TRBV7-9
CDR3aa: CASSSPPLGTGDEKLFF
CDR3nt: TGTGCCAGCAGCTCCCCCCCCCTAGGGACAGGGGATGAAAAACTGTTTTTT

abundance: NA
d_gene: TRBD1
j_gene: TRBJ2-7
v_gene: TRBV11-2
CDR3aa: CASSTQGASYEQYF
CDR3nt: TGTGCCAGCAGTACTCAGGGGGCCTCCTACGAGCAGTACTTC

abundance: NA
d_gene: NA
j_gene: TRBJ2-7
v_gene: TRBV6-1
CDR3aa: CASSEGRYEQYF
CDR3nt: TGTGCCAGCAGTGAAGGCCGGTACGAGCAGTACTTC

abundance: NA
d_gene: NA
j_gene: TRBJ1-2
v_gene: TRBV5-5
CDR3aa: CASSWGEKYGYTF
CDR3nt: TGTGCCAGCAGCTGGGGGGAGAAGTATGGCTACACCTTC

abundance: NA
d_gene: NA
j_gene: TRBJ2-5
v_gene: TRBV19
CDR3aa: CASSPGTQETQYF
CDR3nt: TGTGCCAGTAGTCCCGGGACTCAAGAGACCCAGTACTTC

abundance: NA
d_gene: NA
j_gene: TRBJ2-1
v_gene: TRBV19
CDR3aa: CASSIGRGGSSSYNEQFF
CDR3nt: TGTGCCAGTAGTATCGGCCGCGGGGGCTCGAGCTCCTACAATGAGCAGTTCTTC

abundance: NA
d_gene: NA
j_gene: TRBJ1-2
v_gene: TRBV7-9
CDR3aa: CASSPGEGGYGYTF
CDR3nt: TGTGCCAGCAGCCCCGGGGAGGGAGGCTATGGCTACACCTTC

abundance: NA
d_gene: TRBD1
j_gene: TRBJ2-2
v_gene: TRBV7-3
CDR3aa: CASSPTGQGANGELFF
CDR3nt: TGTGCCAGCAGCCCGACGGGACAGGGGGCTAACGGGGAGCTGTTTTTT